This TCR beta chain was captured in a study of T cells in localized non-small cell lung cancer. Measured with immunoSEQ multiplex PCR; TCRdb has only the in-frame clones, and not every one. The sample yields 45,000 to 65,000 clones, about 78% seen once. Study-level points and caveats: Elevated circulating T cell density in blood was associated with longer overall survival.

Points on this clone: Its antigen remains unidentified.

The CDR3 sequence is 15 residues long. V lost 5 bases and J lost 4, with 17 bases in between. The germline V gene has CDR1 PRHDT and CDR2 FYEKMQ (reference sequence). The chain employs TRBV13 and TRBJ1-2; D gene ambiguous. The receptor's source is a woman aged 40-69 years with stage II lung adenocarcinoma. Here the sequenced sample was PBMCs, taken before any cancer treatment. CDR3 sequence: CASSQTGLQAYGYTF. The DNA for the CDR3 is TGTGCCAGCAGCCAGACGGGCTTGCAAGCCTATGGCTACACCTTC.